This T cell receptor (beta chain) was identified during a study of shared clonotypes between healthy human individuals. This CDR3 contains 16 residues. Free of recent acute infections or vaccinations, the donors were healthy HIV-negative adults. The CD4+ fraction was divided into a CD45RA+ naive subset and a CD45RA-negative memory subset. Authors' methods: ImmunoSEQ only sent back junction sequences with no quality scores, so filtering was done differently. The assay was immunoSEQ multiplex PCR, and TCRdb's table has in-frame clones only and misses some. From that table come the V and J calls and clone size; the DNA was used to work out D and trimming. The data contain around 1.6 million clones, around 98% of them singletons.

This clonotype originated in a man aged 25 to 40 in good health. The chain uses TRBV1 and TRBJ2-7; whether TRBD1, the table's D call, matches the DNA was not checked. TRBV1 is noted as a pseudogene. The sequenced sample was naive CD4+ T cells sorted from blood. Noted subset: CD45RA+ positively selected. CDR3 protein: CTSSQERYRGCTEQYF. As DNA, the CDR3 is TGCACCAGCAGCCAAGAGAGGTACAGGGGGTGTACGGAGCAGTACTTC.